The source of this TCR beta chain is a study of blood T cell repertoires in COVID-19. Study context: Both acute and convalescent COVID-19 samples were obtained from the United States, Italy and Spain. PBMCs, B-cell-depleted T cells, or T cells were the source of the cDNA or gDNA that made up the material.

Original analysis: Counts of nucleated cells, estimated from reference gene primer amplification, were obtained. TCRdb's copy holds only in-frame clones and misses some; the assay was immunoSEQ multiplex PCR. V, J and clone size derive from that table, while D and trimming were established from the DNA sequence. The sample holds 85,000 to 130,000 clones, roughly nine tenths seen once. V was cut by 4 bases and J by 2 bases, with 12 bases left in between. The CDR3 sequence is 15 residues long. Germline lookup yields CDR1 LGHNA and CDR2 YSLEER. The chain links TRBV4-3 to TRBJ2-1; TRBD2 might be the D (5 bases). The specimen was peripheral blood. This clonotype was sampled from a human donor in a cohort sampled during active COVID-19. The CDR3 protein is CASSLHRGTYNEQFF. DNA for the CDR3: TGCGCCAGCAGCCTACACAGAGGGACCTACAATGAGCAGTTCTTC.